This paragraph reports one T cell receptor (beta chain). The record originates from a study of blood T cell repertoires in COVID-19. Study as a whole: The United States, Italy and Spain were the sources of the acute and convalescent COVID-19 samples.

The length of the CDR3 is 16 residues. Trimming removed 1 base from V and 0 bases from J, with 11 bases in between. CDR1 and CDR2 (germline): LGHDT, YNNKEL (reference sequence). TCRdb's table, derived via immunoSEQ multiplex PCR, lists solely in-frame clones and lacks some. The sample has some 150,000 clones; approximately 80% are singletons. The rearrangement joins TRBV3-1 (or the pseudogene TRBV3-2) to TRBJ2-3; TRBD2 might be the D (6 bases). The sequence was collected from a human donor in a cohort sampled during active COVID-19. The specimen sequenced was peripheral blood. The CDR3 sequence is CASSQGGLSSTDTQYF. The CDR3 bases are TGTGCCAGCAGCCAAGGGGGACTCTCCAGCACAGATACGCAGTATTTT.